The 27 T cell receptor beta chains listed next were all sequenced from one sample in a study of T cell responses to AZD1222 COVID-19 vaccine. Libraries were prepared by immunoSEQ multiplex PCR; TCRdb keeps only in-frame clonotypes and omits some of them. The table shows 69,000 or so clones, with nearly 90% occurring only once. This specimen was peripheral blood, taken 28 days after the second AZD1222 dose. The receptor set was obtained from an adult who received the AZD1222 COVID-19 vaccine.

The V and J genes are TRBV18 and TRBJ1-1; no clear D. Germline V gives CDR1 KGHSH, CDR2 LQKENI. V dropped 2 bases and J dropped 3 bases, with 7 bases sitting between them. CDR3 length: 13 residues. CDR3 loop: CASSPRRDTEAFF. For the CDR3, the DNA is TGTGCCAGCTCACCAAGAAGGGACACTGAAGCTTTCTTT.

This chain uses TRBV6-5 with TRBJ1-1; no clear D. The V and J ends lost 6 bases and 3 bases respectively, with 11 bases between them. The CDR3 is made up of 13 amino acids. From germline, CDR1 is MNHEY and CDR2 SVGAGI. DNA for the CDR3: TGTGCCAGCAGCCTTCGGGAGGACACTGAAGCTTTCTTT. Its protein is CASSLREDTEAFF.

The chain couples TRBV6-1 to TRBJ2-5; D unresolved. Trimming cost V 2 bases and J 6 bases, with 13 bases left between them. From germline, CDR1 is MNHNS and CDR2 SASEGT. The CDR3 length is 14 residues. The CDR3 loop is CASSELASPKTQYF. The DNA for the CDR3 is TGTGCCAGCAGTGAACTGGCTAGTCCTAAGACCCAGTACTTC.

CDR3 protein: CASQNRGAGYEQYF. The CDR3, as DNA: TGTGCCAGTCAAAACAGGGGAGCGGGGTACGAGCAGTACTTC. This rearrangement joins TRBV19 to TRBJ2-7; tentatively, D is TRBD1 or TRBD2 (7 bases each). Germline V lookup: CDR1 LNHDA, CDR2 SQIVND (reference sequence). The ends were cut back, 8 bases at V and 4 bases at J, with 18 bases in the middle. This CDR3 has 14 residues.

This chain links TRBV18 with TRBJ1-5, with D tentatively TRBD1 (6 bases). CDR1 is KGHSH, CDR2 LQKENI, per germline. The CDR3 covers 18 residues. V lost 1 base and J lost 4, with 20 bases in between. As DNA, the CDR3 is TGTGCCAGCTCACCACGATCCGTGGCAGGGGCGGCGAATCAGCCCCAGCATTTT. It yields the protein CASSPRSVAGAANQPQHF.

The CDR3 region has the DNA TGTGCCAGCTCCTCAGAGGGGACTAGCAGCAATGAGCAGTTCTTC. Protein: CASSSEGTSSNEQFF. V is TRBV18 and J is TRBJ2-1, with 9 nucleotides matching TRBD2. The CDR3 covers 15 residues. Germline assignment: CDR1 KGHSH and CDR2 LQKENI. Trimming removed 6 bases from V and 6 bases from J; junction bases left unmatched: 9.

V is TRBV29-1 and J is TRBJ2-7; D gene uncertain. CDR3 length equals 12 residues. V dropped 6 bases and J dropped 0 bases, with 9 bases sitting between them. The V gene's germline CDR1 is SQVTM and CDR2 ANQGSEA. In DNA, the CDR3 is TGCAGCGTCGCAGGAGACTCCTACGAGCAGTACTTC. This translates into CSVAGDSYEQYF.

The rearrangement uses TRBV5-4 and TRBJ1-4; 9 bases fit TRBD1. V gave up 0 bases and J gave up 6 bases; unmatched junction bases: 9. This CDR3 contains 17 residues. Germline values: CDR1 SGHNT, CDR2 YYREEE (reference sequence). This CDR3 is CASSLGGTGNRHEKLFF. CDR3 in DNA: TGTGCCAGCAGCTTGGGCGGGACAGGGAACCGGCATGAAAAACTGTTTTTT.

The sample holds one count of this clone. This chain connects TRBV11-2 to TRBJ2-3; D is ambiguous. CDR1 is SGHAT and CDR2 is FQNNGV in the germline V gene. This CDR3 has 16 residues. V lost 2 bases and J lost 2, with 14 bases in between. The CDR3 region has the DNA TGTGCCAGCAGCTTATGGGTTCAACCATCCACAGATACGCAGTATTTT. Its translation: CASSLWVQPSTDTQYF.

The chain employs TRBV27 and TRBJ2-7; 9 bases line up with TRBD2. Germline CDR1 is MNHEY and CDR2 is SMNVEV (reference sequence). The CDR3 consists of 15 residues. V was clipped by 5 bases and J by 6 bases; unmatched bases: 11. The CDR3 loop is CASSPAGTSFGEQYF. CDR3 DNA sequence: TGTGCCAGCAGTCCGGCCGGGACTAGCTTCGGCGAGCAGTACTTC.

V usage is TRBV6-2 or TRBV6-3 and J usage is TRBJ1-5, with D perhaps TRBD1 (5 bases). The CDR3 length is 18 residues. The V and J ends lost 2 bases and 7 bases respectively, with 24 bases between them. CDR1 and CDR2 from the germline V gene are MNHEY and SVGEGT. The CDR3 loop reads CASSYNVEGSSFNQPQHF. The CDR3 nucleotides read TGTGCCAGCAGTTACAACGTCGAGGGGTCCTCCTTTAACCAGCCCCAGCATTTT.

Written as DNA, the CDR3 is TGTGCCAGCAGCTTAGGTAAAGGAACAGCCAAAAACATTCAGTACTTC. Translation gives CASSLGKGTAKNIQYF. The J gene is TRBJ2-4, the V gene TRBV7-8; unclear D gene. The CDR3 consists of 16 residues. Trimming shortened V by 1 base and J by 0 bases, and 10 bases separated the two germline ends. Looked up from germline, CDR1 is SGHVS and CDR2 is FQNEAQ.

The rearrangement links TRBV4-2 to TRBJ2-2, with TRBD2 matching 10 bases. This CDR3 region has 21 residues. Looked up from germline, CDR1 is LGHNA and CDR2 is YNFKEQ. The trim removed 3 bases at V and 6 bases at J, leaving 22 bases unmatched. CDR3 nucleotide sequence: TGTGCCAGCAGCCATAGGGGGGGACTAGCGCCAAGTGGGCCCAGCGCCGGGGAGCTGTTTTTT. It translates to CASSHRGGLAPSGPSAGELFF.

V gene TRBV7-3 combines with J gene TRBJ2-1; D is unresolved. CDR1 is SGHTA, CDR2 FQGTGA, per germline. Trimming removed 4 bases from V and 2 bases from J, with 15 bases in between. The CDR3 covers 16 residues. The CDR3 bases are TGTGCCAGCAGCTCCCTCGAACCTGGCACCTACAATGAGCAGTTCTTC. This gives the protein CASSSLEPGTYNEQFF.

This clone was seen more than once but under ten times. The chain employs TRBV29-1 and TRBJ2-1; possible D gene TRBD1, 6 bases. CDR3 length: 12 residues. Per the germline V gene, CDR1 is SQVTM and CDR2 is ANQGSEA. V lost 4 bases to trimming and J lost 6 bases, with 10 bases between them. The CDR3 loop reads CSVGAQGNEQFF. The CDR3 nucleotides are TGCAGCGTTGGGGCACAGGGCAATGAGCAGTTCTTC.

The rearrangement uses TRBV5-1 and TRBJ2-7, with TRBD1 matching 7 bases. V lost 3 bases, J lost 5 bases, and 5 bases stayed unmatched. CDR3 length: 13 residues. Germline V lookup: CDR1 SGHRS, CDR2 YFSETQ. The CDR3 nucleotides read TGCGCCAGCAGCTCCGGACAGGACGACGAGCAGTACTTC. Translated: CASSSGQDDEQYF.

This clone was detected only once. V usage is TRBV6-1 and J usage is TRBJ1-4; the D is unclear. V shed 3 bases and J shed 8 bases, with 16 bases lying between them. The V gene's germline CDR1 is MNHNS and CDR2 SASEGT. This CDR3 contains 15 residues. The CDR3 nucleotides read TGTGCCAGCAGTGACACCGGGCCCAGAGACGAAAAACTGTTTTTT. The encoded protein is CASSDTGPRDEKLFF.

The chain couples TRBV20-1 to TRBJ2-5, with TRBD2 matching 8 bases. Germline assignment: CDR1 DFQATT and CDR2 SNEGSKA (reference sequence). CDR3 length equals 15 residues. With 5 bases clipped from V and 3 bases from J, the junction kept 11 bases outside the gene matches. The CDR3 DNA reads as TGCAGTGCTGGTGGACTAGCAGAGGTGGAAGAGACCCAGTACTTC. Amino acids: CSAGGLAEVEETQYF.

The genes are TRBV7-9 and TRBJ1-3; D unclear. This CDR3 comprises 12 residues. V was clipped by 5 bases and J by 7 bases, with 9 bases between them. The germline V gene has CDR1 SEHNR and CDR2 FQNEAQ (reference sequence). CDR3 amino acids: CASSRTENTIYF. CDR3 coding DNA: TGTGCCAGCAGCCGAACAGAGAACACCATATATTTT.

The CDR3 loop is CASRPYRGRHSPLHF. DNA for the CDR3: TGTGCCAGCAGACCTTACAGGGGACGTCATTCACCCCTCCACTTT. The genes are TRBV27 and TRBJ1-6; the match to TRBD1 covers 7 bases. The CDR3 totals 15 residues. Trimming at V came to 6 bases and at J to 8 bases, leaving 10 bases not matched to a gene. Germline CDR1 MNHEY, CDR2 SMNVEV (reference sequence).

The genes are TRBV7-9 and TRBJ1-1, with D possibly being TRBD1 (5 bases). From germline, CDR1 is SEHNR and CDR2 FQNEAQ (reference sequence). The V end lost 5 bases, the J end lost 1 base, and 8 bases lay between the germline ends. The CDR3 length is 13 residues. The CDR3 sequence is CASSRGWNTEAFF. The DNA of the CDR3 is TGTGCCAGCAGCAGGGGATGGAACACTGAAGCTTTCTTT.

V gene TRBV5-1 combines with J gene TRBJ1-2; 9 positions match TRBD1. Trimming removed 7 bases from V and 2 bases from J; junction bases left unmatched: 3. The CDR3 is 13 residues long. CDR1 and CDR2 (germline): SGHRS, YFSETQ. The CDR3 sequence is CASRGTGNYGYTF. The CDR3, as DNA: TGCGCCAGCCGCGGGACAGGGAACTATGGCTACACCTTC.

This chain links TRBV5-6 with TRBJ2-7; D is undetermined. The germline CDR1 and CDR2 sequences are SGHDT and YYEEEE. The CDR3 has 15 amino acids. V was shortened by 4 bases and J by 2 bases, with 16 bases between the two germline ends. This chain's CDR3 is CASSHQLPSPYEQYF. The CDR3 bases are TGTGCCAGCAGCCACCAGCTACCCTCCCCCTACGAGCAGTACTTC.

The chain joins TRBV9 to TRBJ1-2; D call uncertain. The CDR3 covers 16 residues. V was pared by 0 bases and J by 5 bases, with 17 bases between. Germline values: CDR1 SGDLS, CDR2 YYNGEE. CDR3 amino acids: CASSVERLGLGYGYTF. The CDR3 nucleotides are TGTGCCAGCAGCGTAGAAAGACTGGGCCTTGGTTATGGCTACACCTTC.

V and J are TRBV6-1 and TRBJ2-1, with D perhaps being TRBD1 or TRBD2 (5 bases each). The germline CDR1 and CDR2 sequences are MNHNS and SASEGT. The CDR3 has 15 residues. V was shortened by 2 bases and J by 2 bases, with 10 bases between the two germline ends. In DNA, the CDR3 is TGTGCCAGCAGTGAATACTCGGGACCCTACAATGAGCAGTTCTTC. This codes for CASSEYSGPYNEQFF.

V gene TRBV5-6 combines with J gene TRBJ1-5, with a weak D call TRBD1 (5 bases). The V gene's germline CDR1 is SGHDT and CDR2 YYEEEE. V lost 0 bases to trimming and J lost 0 bases, with 16 bases between them. The CDR3 loop spans 18 amino acids. The DNA of the CDR3 is TGTGCCAGCAGCTTGGGGCAGGGTGACTCCTATAGCAATCAGCCCCAGCATTTT. It translates to CASSLGQGDSYSNQPQHF.

Note on this clone: A junction end diverges from the germline sequence, so it may reflect a read error. V gene TRBV2 combines with J gene TRBJ2-1; 8 nucleotides match TRBD1. The CDR3 length is 14 residues. From germline, CDR1 is SNHLY and CDR2 FYNNEI. The CDR3 coding sequence is TGTGCCAGCAGCGAAGGACAGGGCTACAATGAGCAGTTCTTC. It encodes CASSEGQGYNEQFF.